This T cell receptor (beta chain) was identified in a study of T cell repertoires in cytomegalovirus infection (dated by TCRdb to the late 2010s). In the study overall: Peptide stimulations targeted recently identified HLA-C-restricted CMV epitopes, whose presentation resists viral immunomodulation, together with well-studied HLA-B-restricted epitopes. The HLA type of each donor mattered for the analysis, because public TCR beta signatures pointed to carriage of CMV infection along with the matching HLA type.

This clonotype was counted many times. No cognate antigen has been identified for it. Within one base of it there is no much larger clone, and no base qualities were kept. V is clipped by 6 bases and J by 1 base, and the sequence between their germline boundaries is 18 bases long. Spanning cysteine to phenylalanine, the CDR3 consists of 16 amino acids. Here the CDR3 DNA is all that survives: 48 bases in frame from base 1. From the germline V gene (reference sequence), CDR1 is SEHNR and CDR2 is FQNEAQ. Instrument on record: Illumina HiSeq 1500. TCRdb's own reprocessing of the public reads used fastp at Q25 and MiXCR and kept productive beta chains. Merged by CDR3 protein, the rows form single entries marked with the most common genes and DNA. The sample contains around 900,000 distinct CDR3 sequences, around 31% of them found a single time. 11% to 15% of the sample comes from the top ten. General conclusions and limits of the study: In both this cohort and an independent roughly 350-donor cohort, the cumulative frequency of public TCR beta family members distinguished carriers of CMV infection plus the relevant HLA type. The ex vivo response was dominated by HLA-C-restricted CMV-specific TCR beta clonotypes, which also provided the single most frequent clonotype in two of eight donors.

What this sample's treatment or condition label stands for: in vitro stimulation with specific CMV peptide epitopes to enrich CMV-specific T cells. The material was cultured CD8+ T cells from PBMCs, obtained from culture after CMV antigen stimulation. The clonotype was recovered from a human donor in good health (CMV status not recorded). Some clones in this sample may be carry-over from other donors' samples. The sequence joins TRBV7-9 to TRBJ1-1; confidence is insufficient to name the D gene. The DNA reads as follows: TGTGCCAGCAGTTCTGGTCCAAACTCCAAGAACACTGAAGCTTTCTTT. Its protein product is CASSSGPNSKNTEAFF.